The 30 T cell receptor beta chains below were found in one sample sequenced in a study of blood T cell repertoires in COVID-19 (dated by TCRdb to about 2020). The library was obtained by the immunoSEQ multiplex PCR assay. TCRdb carries this immuneACCESS record with in-frame sequences only. Its versions omit some clonotypes, under half of them owing to an unresolved V gene in the studies checked, with the rest unexplained. A total of about 180,000 clones appear in this sample, roughly nine tenths of them only once. The ten largest clones represent around 1.9% of the sample. Material for sequencing was peripheral blood. These receptors were taken from a man aged 18-30 years who had recovered from COVID-19.

The chain employs TRBV10-3 and TRBJ2-3; 9 bases align to TRBD2. The length of the CDR3 is 15 residues. The V and J ends lost 10 bases and 6 bases, in that order; junction bases with no gene match: 14. The germline V gene encodes CDR1 ENHRY and CDR2 SYGVKD. CDR3 DNA: TGTGCCACCCAGCCCCCGACTAGCGGTATGGATACGCAGTATTTT. Translated: CATQPPTSGMDTQYF.

CDR3 region: CASSELEGISYNSPLHF. CDR3 DNA sequence: TGTGCCAGCAGTGAGTTGGAGGGAATATCCTATAATTCACCCCTCCACTTT. This chain connects TRBV2 to TRBJ1-6; D gene ambiguous. Trimming removed 3 bases from V and 1 base from J, with 13 bases in between. Germline V gene data show CDR1 as SNHLY and CDR2 as FYNNEI. The CDR3 runs 17 residues.

This sequence joins TRBV9 and TRBJ2-1; 7 bases match TRBD2. V lost 3 bases to trimming and J lost 0 bases; unmatched junction nucleotides: 9. The length of the CDR3 is 17 residues. CDR1 is SGDLS, CDR2 YYNGEE, per germline. The CDR3: CASSGLLAVGSYNEQFF. The CDR3 DNA is TGTGCCAGCAGCGGCCTCCTAGCGGTGGGCTCCTACAATGAGCAGTTCTTC.

This clone appeared once. The chain couples TRBV11-3 to TRBJ2-2, with D possibly matching TRBD2 (5 bases). The V gene lost 5 bases and the J gene lost 7 bases, with 17 bases spanning the gap. Germline V lookup: CDR1 SGHNT, CDR2 YENEEA. The CDR3 extends over 15 amino acids. CDR3: CASSPGAPSFGELFF. In DNA form, the CDR3 reads TGTGCCAGCAGCCCTGGAGCCCCTAGCTTCGGGGAGCTGTTTTTT.

The chain couples TRBV2 to TRBJ2-7, with 8 bases identical to TRBD1. The CDR3 extends over 12 amino acids. Germline V gene lookup returns CDR1 SNHLY and CDR2 FYNNEI. With 3 bases clipped from V and 12 bases from J, the junction kept 7 bases outside the gene matches. CDR3: CASSDSWTGTYF. The CDR3 DNA reads as TGTGCCAGCAGTGATTCTTGGACAGGGACGTACTTC.

Concerning this clone: A junction end diverges from the germline sequence, so it may reflect a read error. This rearrangement joins TRBV7-2 to TRBJ2-3; 9 bases align to TRBD2. The V gene's germline CDR1 is SGHTA and CDR2 FQGNSA. This CDR3 is 17 amino acids long. In nucleotides, the CDR3 is TGTGCCAGCAGCTCCCGCCCGGGACTAGCAACCACAAATACGCAGTATTTT. It is translated as CASSSRPGLATTNTQYF.

The chain couples TRBV21-1 to TRBJ1-2; the table's D call, TRBD1, was not checked against the DNA. TRBV21-1 is reported as a pseudogene. The CDR3 is made up of 12 amino acids. In nucleotides, the CDR3 is TGTGCCAGCAGCGTCAGACAGCAAGGCTACACCTTC. It translates to CASSVRQQGYTF.

V gene TRBV7-3 combines with J gene TRBJ2-1; 7 positions match TRBD2. Germline assignment: CDR1 SGHTA and CDR2 FQGTGA. V gave up 2 bases and J gave up 7 bases; unmatched junction bases: 8. This CDR3 region has 15 residues. The CDR3 bases are TGTGCCAGCAGCTTAGGACTAGGAGGCGGTAATGAGCAGTTCTTC. As protein: CASSLGLGGGNEQFF.

V gene TRBV5-1 combines with J gene TRBJ2-1; 9 nucleotides line up with TRBD1. CDR1 is SGHRS, CDR2 YFSETQ, per germline. The CDR3 totals 15 residues. The trim removed 2 bases at V and 6 bases at J, leaving 6 bases unmatched. The CDR3 sequence is CASSFSGTGTNEQFF. CDR3 nucleotides: TGCGCCAGCAGCTTCTCCGGGACAGGGACCAATGAGCAGTTCTTC. Drawing the rest from reference TRBV5-1 and TRBJ2-1, the complete variable domain is KAGVTQTPRYLIKTRGQQVTLSCSPISGHRSVSWYQQTPGQGLQFLFEYFSETQRNKGNFPGRFSGRQFSNSRSEMNVSTLELGDSALYLCASSFSGTGTNEQFFGPGTRLTVL.

V and J are TRBV27 and TRBJ2-1; TRBD1 aligns across 9 bases. The CDR3 runs 15 residues. V shed 6 bases, J shed 6 bases, and the junction held 9 bases outside the gene matches. Germline loops: CDR1 MNHEY, CDR2 SMNVEV (reference sequence). This chain's CDR3 is CASSHRDREVNEQFF. Written as DNA, the CDR3 is TGTGCCAGCAGCCACCGGGACAGGGAGGTCAATGAGCAGTTCTTC.

The V gene is TRBV27, the J gene TRBJ2-6; D may be TRBD1 (6 bases). This CDR3 comprises 10 residues. Trimming removed 8 bases from V and 10 bases from J, with 6 bases in between. Germline V gives CDR1 MNHEY, CDR2 SMNVEV (reference sequence). The DNA for the CDR3 is TGTGCCAGCGGGACAAACGTCCTGACTTTC. Protein product: CASGTNVLTF.

This chain joins TRBV13 and TRBJ1-2; D possibly corresponds to TRBD1 (5 bases). The CDR3 runs to 14 residues. V dropped 4 bases and J dropped 5 bases, with 14 bases sitting between them. Germline V CDR1 and CDR2: PRHDT, FYEKMQ (reference sequence). CDR3 sequence (DNA): TGTGCCAGCAGCTCTTATGCAGGGCGGTATGGCTACACCTTC. Amino acids: CASSSYAGRYGYTF.

V usage is TRBV6-2 or TRBV6-3 and J usage is TRBJ2-6; D is ambiguous. Trimming took off 2 bases at V and 4 bases at J, with 15 bases between the two ends. Germline V CDR1 and CDR2: MNHEY, SVGEGT. There are 17 residues in the CDR3. The CDR3, as DNA: TGTGCCAGCAGTTACGGGCAGGTGGTGAGAGGGGCCAACGTCCTGACTTTC. Protein product: CASSYGQVVRGANVLTF.

This clone was detected a few times. The V gene is TRBV7-8, the J gene TRBJ2-3; 11 nucleotides match TRBD2. J lost 6 bases, V lost 5 bases, and 7 bases had no gene match. Germline-derived CDR1 and CDR2 are SGHVS and FQNEAQ. There are 15 residues in the CDR3. As DNA, the CDR3 is TGTGCCAGCAGCCTTGGGACTAGCGGAGGGGATACGCAGTATTTT. Translated, it gives CASSLGTSGGDTQYF.

This clone was detected only a few times. The rearrangement uses TRBV10-3 and TRBJ1-1; 9 bases are a match to TRBD1. With V trimmed by 5 bases and J by 1 base, 8 bases remained unmatched. Germline V CDR1 and CDR2: ENHRY, SYGVKD. The CDR3 is 16 amino acids. In nucleotides, the CDR3 is TGTGCCATCAGTCCGACGGACAGGGGTGGGAACACTGAAGCTTTCTTT. Translating it yields CAISPTDRGGNTEAFF.

The rearrangement uses TRBV7-2 and TRBJ1-1, with 11 nucleotides matching TRBD1. The CDR3 has 15 residues. V was pared by 7 bases and J by 5 bases, with 9 bases of the junction left unmatched. Per germline, CDR1 SGHTA and CDR2 FQGNSA. CDR3 region: CASNTDRGLLTEAFF. The CDR3 DNA sequence: TGTGCCAGCAACACGGACAGGGGGCTTTTGACTGAAGCTTTCTTT.

The chain couples TRBV7-6 to TRBJ2-1; TRBD1 aligns across 11 bases. V shed 6 bases and J 13 bases; nucleotides not matched to a gene: 2. This CDR3 has 11 amino acids. Per the germline V gene, CDR1 is SGHVS and CDR2 is FNYEAQ. CDR3 loop: CASSRTGGQFF. DNA for the CDR3: TGTGCCAGCAGTCGGACAGGGGGCCAGTTCTTC.

Here the CDR3 DNA reads TGTGCCAGCAGTTTATCGGGGCAGGGATACACTGAAGCTTTCTTT. The encoded protein is CASSLSGQGYTEAFF. V gene TRBV27 combines with J gene TRBJ1-1, with TRBD1 as a possible D gene (5 bases). Trimming removed 0 bases at V and 3 bases at J, with 11 bases between. This CDR3 has 15 residues. The germline V gene has CDR1 MNHEY and CDR2 SMNVEV (reference sequence).

The rearrangement joins TRBV5-1 to TRBJ2-2, with 7 bases lining up with TRBD1. The CDR3 is made up of 15 amino acids. With 5 bases clipped from V and 7 bases from J, the junction kept 11 bases outside the gene matches. The germline V gene has CDR1 SGHRS and CDR2 YFSETQ. The CDR3 region is CASRPEGAGGGELFF. CDR3 sequence (DNA): TGCGCCAGCAGACCCGAGGGGGCCGGTGGCGGGGAGCTGTTTTTT.

V is TRBV19 and J is TRBJ2-7; no clear D. This CDR3 region has 13 residues. V was trimmed by 11 bases and J by 3 bases, leaving 17 bases between them. The germline V gene has CDR1 LNHDA and CDR2 SQIVND (reference sequence). The CDR3 loop is CAASSMTGYEQYF. The CDR3 nucleotides are TGTGCCGCCAGTAGTATGACGGGCTACGAGCAGTACTTC.

This chain uses TRBV9 with TRBJ1-3; TRBD1 might be the D (6 bases). Germline-derived CDR1 and CDR2 are SGDLS and YYNGEE. CDR3 length: 15 amino acids. Between the trimmed V and J ends, which lost 0 bases and 4 bases, there was a span of 11 bases. The CDR3 region has the DNA TGTGCCAGCAGCGTAGGTCAGGGGAAGGGAAACACCATATATTTT. It specifies CASSVGQGKGNTIYF.

V is TRBV25-1 and J is TRBJ2-2, with D perhaps TRBD2 (5 bases). The CDR3 runs to 14 residues. Germline V gene lookup returns CDR1 MGHDK and CDR2 SYGVNS. The ends were cut back, 1 base at V and 6 bases at J, with 9 bases in the middle. CDR3 nucleotides: TGTGCCAGCAGTGAATTTAACGGGGCCGGGGAGCTGTTTTTT. Amino acid sequence: CASSEFNGAGELFF. Variable domain in full (rest from reference TRBV25-1 and TRBJ2-2): EADIYQTPRYLVIGTGKKITLECSQTMGHDKMYWYQQDPGMELHLIHYSYGVNSTEKGDLSSESTVSRIRTEHFPLTLESARPSHTSQYLCASSEFNGAGELFFGEGSRLTVL.

The rearrangement links TRBV4-3 to TRBJ1-2; no reliable D call. CDR1 is LGHNA and CDR2 is YSLEER in the germline V gene. The CDR3 consists of 16 residues. V lost 0 bases, J lost 5 bases, and 16 bases lay in between. CDR3 in DNA: TGCGCCAGCAGCCAAGATCAGCAGGTGATTGGATATGGCTACACCTTC. It codes for CASSQDQQVIGYGYTF.

This clone turned up a few times. The genes are TRBV7-2 and TRBJ1-6; D unresolved. The length of the CDR3 is 12 residues. Trimming removed 5 bases at V and 5 bases at J, with 4 bases between. Germline-derived CDR1 and CDR2 are SGHTA and FQGNSA. The CDR3, as DNA: TGTGCCAGCAGCGCGAATAATTCACCCCTCCACTTT. Its protein product is CASSANNSPLHF.

This clone is a singleton in its sample. The chain is built from TRBV5-5 and TRBJ2-5; TRBD2 agrees at 9 bases. V lost 2 bases to trimming and J lost 5 bases; unmatched junction nucleotides: 7. CDR1 SGHKS and CDR2 YYEKEE come from the germline V gene (reference sequence). The CDR3 is 15 residues long. CDR3 region: CASSFPLAGGETQYF. In DNA form, the CDR3 reads TGTGCCAGCAGCTTTCCCTTGGCGGGAGGGGAGACCCAGTACTTC. Full variable domain (remainder filled in from reference TRBV5-5 and TRBJ2-5): DAGVTQSPTHLIKTRGQQVTLRCSPISGHKSVSWYQQVLGQGPQFIFQYYEKEERGRGNFPDRFSARQFPNYSSELNVNALLLGDSALYLCASSFPLAGGETQYFGPGTRLLVL.

V usage is TRBV7-8 and J usage is TRBJ1-1; D gene unclear. The CDR3 has 14 amino acids. With 0 bases removed from V and 5 bases from J, the gap between germline ends came to 10 bases. CDR1 and CDR2 from the germline V gene are SGHVS and FQNEAQ. CDR3 region: CASSLASERTEAFF. Written as DNA, the CDR3 is TGTGCCAGCAGCTTAGCGTCGGAGCGGACTGAAGCTTTCTTT.

V and J are TRBV29-1 and TRBJ1-1, with 7 bases aligning to TRBD1. The trim removed 6 bases at V and 0 bases at J, leaving 7 bases unmatched. This CDR3 contains 14 residues. Germline CDR1 SQVTM, CDR2 ANQGSEA. CDR3 region: CSVERDSMNTEAFF. The DNA for the CDR3 is TGCAGCGTGGAAAGGGACAGCATGAACACTGAAGCTTTCTTT.

In this sample, this clone turned up once. V usage is TRBV27 and J usage is TRBJ2-5, with D possibly matching TRBD1 (5 bases). V was shortened by 2 bases and J by 5 bases, with 15 bases between the two germline ends. CDR1 and CDR2 from the germline V gene are MNHEY and SMNVEV (reference sequence). This CDR3 spans 15 amino acids. Here the CDR3 reads CASSLARDLIETQYF. CDR3 nucleotide sequence: TGTGCCAGCAGTTTAGCCAGGGATTTAATTGAGACCCAGTACTTC.

This chain connects TRBV5-1 to TRBJ2-3, with 13 bases that match TRBD2. This CDR3 has 14 residues. CDR1 is SGHRS and CDR2 is YFSETQ in the germline V gene. V gave up 8 bases and J gave up 6 bases; unmatched junction bases: 6. Here the CDR3 DNA reads TGCGCCAGTACTAGCGGGAGGGCCATGGATACGCAGTATTTT. Its translation: CASTSGRAMDTQYF.

The rearrangement uses TRBV7-2 and TRBJ2-2; 10 bases line up with TRBD2. CDR1 and CDR2 (germline): SGHTA, FQGNSA. The CDR3 has 15 residues. The V gene end was trimmed by 1 base and the J gene end by 9 bases; junction bases not matched to a gene: 5. This chain's CDR3 is CASSLEGLAPRELFF. The CDR3 nucleotides read TGTGCCAGCAGCTTAGAGGGACTAGCGCCCCGGGAGCTGTTTTTT.